Listed below are T cell receptor beta chains from one sample, sequenced in a study of regulatory T cells in long-lasting Graves disease. MiXCR, applied by TCRdb to the multiplex PCR reads, yields one record per CDR3 protein. The sample has 550,000 to 600,000 distinct CDR3 sequences; about 15% are singletons. The same sample was also studied in work on T cells in Graves' hyperthyroidism and ophthalmopathy.

Sequenced material: peripheral blood mononuclear cells (PBMCs), taken at new diagnosis, from a patient treated with antithyroid drugs. The receptors stem from a man aged 18 to 29 with Graves disease. The CDR3 runs from the conserved cysteine through the conserved F or W. The D gene is left open where the match is weak. Expanded clones are given a class, and other clones once, few, many or no size at all.

few	NA	TRBV10-2	TRBJ2-7	CATGHSYEQYF	TGCGCCACCGGACACAGCTACGAGCAGTACTTC
many	NA	TRBV3-1	TRBJ2-3	CASSQGGRTDTQYF	TGTGCCAGCAGCCAGGGTGGTCGCACAGATACGCAGTATTTT
few	TRBD1	TRBV5-1	TRBJ2-7	CASRLRTGGDEQYF	TGCGCCAGCAGACTGAGGACAGGGGGCGACGAGCAGTACTTC
NA	NA	TRBV3-1	TRBJ2-6	CASSQTVSGANVLTF	TGTGCCAGCAGCCAAACAGTCTCTGGGGCCAACGTCCTGACTTTC
NA	TRBD1	TRBV24-1	TRBJ2-5	CATSAGTGIETQYF	TGTGCCACCAGTGCCGGGACAGGGATCGAGACCCAGTACTTC
many	NA	TRBV27	TRBJ2-6	CASSPGTGANVLTF	TGTGCCAGCAGCCCGGGGACTGGGGCCAACGTCCTGACTTTC
many	NA	TRBV24-1	TRBJ2-5	CATSAGTQETQYF	TGTGCCACCAGTGCAGGAACCCAAGAGACCCAGTACTTC
few	TRBD1	TRBV6-1	TRBJ1-2	CARGHRGDYGYTF	TGTGCCAGGGGACACAGGGGAGACTATGGCTACACCTTC
many	TRBD2	TRBV20-1	TRBJ2-7	CSCGLAGDLAYEQYF	TGCAGTTGCGGACTAGCGGGAGATTTGGCCTACGAGCAGTACTTC
many	TRBD1	TRBV2	TRBJ2-3	CASGRDRSTDTQYF	TGTGCCAGCGGCCGGGACAGAAGCACAGATACGCAGTATTTT
few	NA	TRBV5-8	TRBJ2-3	CASSSDLRPDTQYF	TGTGCCAGCAGCTCGGACCTGAGGCCAGATACGCAGTATTTT
NA	TRBD1	TRBV7-9	TRBJ1-2	CASSQAGQGDYGYTF	TGTGCCAGCAGCCAAGCAGGACAGGGGGACTATGGCTACACCTTC
NA	NA	TRBV3-1	TRBJ2-5	CASSQDPPGETQYF	TGTGCCAGCAGCCAAGATCCCCCGGGGGAGACCCAGTACTTC
NA	NA	TRBV5-1	TRBJ2-2	CASSRPGRPTGELFF	TGCGCCAGCAGTCGGCCGGGCAGGCCCACCGGGGAGCTGTTTTTT
NA	NA	TRBV9	TRBJ1-1	CASSVVSLNTEAFF	TGTGCCAGCAGCGTAGTTAGCTTGAACACTGAAGCTTTCTTT
NA	NA	TRBV29-1	TRBJ2-7	CSVEGPSESPPYEQYF	TGCAGCGTTGAAGGCCCCAGCGAGTCGCCCCCCTACGAGCAGTACTTC
few	NA	TRBV5-6	TRBJ2-7	CASSLSPASTYEQYF	TGTGCCAGCAGCTTGTCGCCCGCTAGCACCTACGAGCAGTACTTC
NA	NA	TRBV7-2	TRBJ2-4	CASSLLALAKNIQYF	TGTGCCAGCAGCCTTCTAGCGTTGGCCAAAAACATTCAGTACTTC
few	NA	TRBV5-1	TRBJ2-6	CASSSLPTALSGANVLTF	TGCGCCAGCAGCTCCCTCCCGACAGCACTTTCTGGGGCCAACGTCCTGACTTTC
NA	NA	TRBV6-2/TRBV6-3	TRBJ2-1	CASSYGGFDEQFF	TGTGCCAGCAGTTACGGAGGATTCGATGAGCAGTTCTTC
many	TRBD1	TRBV5-1	TRBJ2-7	CASSLRGTGTYEQYF	TGTGCCAGCAGTTTAAGGGGGACAGGGACCTACGAGCAGTACTTC
many	TRBD1	TRBV13	TRBJ2-7	CASSVQGNVLYEQYF	TGTGCCAGCAGCGTACAGGGGAACGTACTCTACGAGCAGTACTTC
few	NA	TRBV5-6	TRBJ1-1	CASSADWGTMNTEAFF	TGTGCCAGCAGCGCCGATTGGGGGACAATGAACACTGAAGCTTTCTTT
many	NA	TRBV2	TRBJ2-1	CASSPEGFEQFF	TGTGCCAGCAGCCCCGAGGGGTTTGAGCAGTTCTTC
many	TRBD2	TRBV12-3/TRBV12-4	TRBJ2-1	CASSLVGTSGSYEQFF	TGTGCCAGCAGTTTAGTTGGGACTAGCGGGAGCTATGAGCAGTTCTTC
NA	NA	TRBV4-2	TRBJ2-7	CASSQDPGSSYEQYF	TGTGCCAGCAGCCAAGATCCAGGCAGCTCCTACGAGCAGTACTTC
NA	NA	TRBV6-2/TRBV6-3	TRBJ2-7	CASSFPPGSYEQYF	TGTGCCAGCAGTTTCCCCCCGGGGTCCTACGAGCAGTACTTC
many	TRBD1	TRBV6-1	TRBJ2-7	CASRPTGYGEQYF	TGTGCCAGCAGGCCGACAGGGTACGGCGAGCAGTACTTC
few	NA	TRBV18	TRBJ1-3	CASSPDTGTIYF	TGTGCCAGCTCTCCAGACACGGGCACCATATATTTT
NA	NA	TRBV20-1	TRBJ2-7	CSPDTYPSYEQYF	TGCAGCCCTGACACCTATCCCTCCTACGAGCAGTACTTC
many	NA	TRBV29-1	TRBJ1-1	CSVGSVGTEAFF	TGCAGCGTTGGCTCCGTAGGCACTGAAGCTTTCTTT
NA	TRBD1	TRBV27	TRBJ1-1	CASSLSQDRKAEAFF	TGTGCCAGCAGTTTATCCCAGGACAGGAAGGCTGAAGCTTTCTTT
many	NA	TRBV28	TRBJ2-5	CASSFSSGTTSQETQYF	TGTGCCAGCAGTTTCAGCTCCGGTACCACTTCTCAAGAGACCCAGTACTTC
few	NA	TRBV15	TRBJ2-3	CATSRAFGQSTDTQYF	TGTGCCACCAGCAGAGCTTTTGGACAGAGCACAGATACGCAGTATTTT
NA	TRBD1	TRBV7-2	TRBJ1-1	CASSSRPGGTEAFF	TGTGCCAGCAGCTCCCGGCCAGGGGGCACTGAAGCTTTCTTT
many	NA	TRBV20-1	TRBJ1-1	CSVLGASNTEAFF	TGCAGTGTTCTGGGGGCTTCCAACACTGAAGCTTTCTTT
NA	NA	TRBV30	TRBJ2-3	CAWSVGQTSTDTQYF	TGTGCCTGGAGTGTAGGGCAAACGTCCACAGATACGCAGTATTTT
many	NA	TRBV9	TRBJ2-7	CASSVTGESSYEQYF	TGTGCCAGCAGCGTAACGGGAGAAAGCTCCTACGAGCAGTACTTC
many	NA	TRBV27	TRBJ1-1	CASSSRELATEAFF	TGTGCCAGCAGTTCCAGGGAGTTGGCCACTGAAGCTTTCTTT
many	NA	TRBV15	TRBJ2-5	CATSRGGSQETQYF	TGTGCCACCAGCAGAGGCGGCAGCCAAGAGACCCAGTACTTC
few	TRBD1	TRBV5-8	TRBJ2-4	CASSLQGARDIQYF	TGTGCCAGCAGCCTGCAGGGGGCTCGGGACATTCAGTACTTC
NA	TRBD1	TRBV29-1	TRBJ2-2	CSVMPGGANAGELFF	TGCAGCGTAATGCCAGGGGGCGCGAACGCCGGGGAGCTGTTTTTT
many	TRBD1	TRBV28	TRBJ1-3	CASSLMGQGVVFGNTIYF	TGTGCCAGCAGTCTTATGGGGCAGGGGGTTGTGTTCGGAAACACCATATATTTT
many	NA	TRBV2	TRBJ2-6	CASSEAASSGANVLTF	TGTGCCAGCAGTGAAGCTGCAAGTTCTGGGGCCAACGTCCTGACTTTC
many	NA	TRBV3-1	TRBJ2-1	CASSSLGYEQFF	TGTGCCAGCAGCTCCTTAGGTTATGAGCAGTTCTTC